This TCR beta chain was sequenced for a study of shared clonotypes between healthy human individuals. The repertoire was sequenced with immunoSEQ multiplex PCR; TCRdb's copy has only in-frame clones and lacks some. The sample has some 2,500,000 clones; around 92% are singletons. For this clone: Other DNA sequences in this sample translate to the same CDR3.

The receptor was isolated from a man in his late teens or twenties in good health. Some clones in this sample may be carry-over from other donors' samples. The sample consisted of naive CD4+ T cells from PBMCs. Stated subset: CD45RA+ positively selected.

CDR3 sequence: CASSAGQGSEKLFF. CDR3 nucleotide sequence: TGTGCCAGCAGCGCCGGACAGGGCAGTGAAAAACTGTTTTTT. The J gene is TRBJ1-4, the V gene TRBV9; TRBD1 matches at 8 bases. The length of the CDR3 is 14 residues. Germline CDR1 reads SGDLS; CDR2 reads YYNGEE. Trimming removed 3 bases from V and 7 bases from J; junction bases left unmatched: 5.